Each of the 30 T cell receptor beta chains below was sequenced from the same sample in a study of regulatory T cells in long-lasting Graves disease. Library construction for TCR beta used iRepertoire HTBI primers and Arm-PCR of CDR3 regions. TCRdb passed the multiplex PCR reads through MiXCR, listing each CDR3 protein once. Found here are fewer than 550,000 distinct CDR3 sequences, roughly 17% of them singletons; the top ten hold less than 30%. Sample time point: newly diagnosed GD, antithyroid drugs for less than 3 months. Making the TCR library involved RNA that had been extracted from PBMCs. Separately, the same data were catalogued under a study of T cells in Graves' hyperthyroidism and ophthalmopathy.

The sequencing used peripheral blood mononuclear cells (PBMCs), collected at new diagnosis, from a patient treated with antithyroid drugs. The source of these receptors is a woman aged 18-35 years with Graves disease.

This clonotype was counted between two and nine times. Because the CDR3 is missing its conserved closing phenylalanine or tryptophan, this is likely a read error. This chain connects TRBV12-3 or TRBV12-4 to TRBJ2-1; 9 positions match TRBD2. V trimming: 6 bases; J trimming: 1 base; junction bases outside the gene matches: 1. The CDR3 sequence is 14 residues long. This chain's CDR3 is CASSTSGSYNEQFI. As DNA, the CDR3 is TGTGCCAGCAGCACTAGCGGGTCCTACAATGAGCAGTTCATC.

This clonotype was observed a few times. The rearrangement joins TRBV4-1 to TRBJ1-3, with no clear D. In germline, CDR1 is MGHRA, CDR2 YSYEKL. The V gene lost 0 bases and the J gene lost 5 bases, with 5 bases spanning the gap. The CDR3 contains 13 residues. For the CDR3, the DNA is TGCGCCAGCAGCCAAGACGGGCGAAACACCATATATTTT. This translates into CASSQDGRNTIYF.

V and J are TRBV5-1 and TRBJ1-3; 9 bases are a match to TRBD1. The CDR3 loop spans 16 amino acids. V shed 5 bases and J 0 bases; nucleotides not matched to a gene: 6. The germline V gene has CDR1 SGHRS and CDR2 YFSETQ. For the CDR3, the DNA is TGCGCCAGCAGGGAACAGGGGGCACACTCTGGAAACACCATATATTTT. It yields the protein CASREQGAHSGNTIYF.

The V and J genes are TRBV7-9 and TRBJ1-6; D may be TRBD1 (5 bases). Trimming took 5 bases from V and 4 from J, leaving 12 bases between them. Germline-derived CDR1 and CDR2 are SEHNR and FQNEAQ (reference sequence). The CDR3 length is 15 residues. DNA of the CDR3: TGTGCCAGCAGCCCCGGGACGGCGTATAATTCACCCCTCCACTTT. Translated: CASSPGTAYNSPLHF.

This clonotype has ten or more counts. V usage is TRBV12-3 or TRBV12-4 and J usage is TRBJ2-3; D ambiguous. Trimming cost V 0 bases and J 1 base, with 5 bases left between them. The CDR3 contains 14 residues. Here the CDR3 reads CASSLARGTDTQYF. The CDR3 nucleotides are TGTGCCAGCAGTTTAGCGCGCGGCACAGATACGCAGTATTTT.

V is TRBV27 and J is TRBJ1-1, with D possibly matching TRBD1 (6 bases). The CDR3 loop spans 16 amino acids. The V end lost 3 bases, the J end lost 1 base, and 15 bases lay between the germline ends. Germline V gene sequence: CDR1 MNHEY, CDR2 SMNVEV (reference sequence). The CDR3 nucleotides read TGTGCCAGCAGTTTCTCAGGGGAATTGAGGAACACTGAAGCTTTCTTT. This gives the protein CASSFSGELRNTEAFF.

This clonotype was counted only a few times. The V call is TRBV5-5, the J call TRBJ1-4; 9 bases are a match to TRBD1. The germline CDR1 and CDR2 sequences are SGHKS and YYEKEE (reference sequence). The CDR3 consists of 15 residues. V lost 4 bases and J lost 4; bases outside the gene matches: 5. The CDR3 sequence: CASSPLGQGNEKLFF. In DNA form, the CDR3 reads TGTGCCAGCAGCCCCCTGGGACAGGGTAATGAAAAACTGTTTTTT.

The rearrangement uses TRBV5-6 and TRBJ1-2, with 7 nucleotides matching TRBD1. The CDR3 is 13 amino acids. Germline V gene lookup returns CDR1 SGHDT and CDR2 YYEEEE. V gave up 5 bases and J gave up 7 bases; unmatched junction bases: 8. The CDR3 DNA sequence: TGTGCCAGCAGAAAACAGGGGCCGGGTGGCTACACCTTC. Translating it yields CASRKQGPGGYTF.

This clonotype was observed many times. CDR3 bases: TGTGCCAGCAGCCGAAAGGGCCTAACTGGTGACGCAGATACGCAGTATTTT. It translates to CASSRKGLTGDADTQYF. The chain carries TRBV7-2 and TRBJ2-3; D is uncertain. Trimming pared 5 bases from V and 4 bases from J, leaving 22 bases between. This CDR3 region has 17 residues. Germline CDR1 SGHTA, CDR2 FQGNSA. Combining the CDR3 with reference TRBV7-2 and TRBJ2-3 gives the whole variable domain GAGVSQSPSNKVTEKGKDVELRCDPISGHTALYWYRQSLGQGLEFLIYFQGNSAPDKSGLPSDRFSAERTGGSVSTLTIQRTQQEDSAVYLCASSRKGLTGDADTQYFGPGTRLTVL.

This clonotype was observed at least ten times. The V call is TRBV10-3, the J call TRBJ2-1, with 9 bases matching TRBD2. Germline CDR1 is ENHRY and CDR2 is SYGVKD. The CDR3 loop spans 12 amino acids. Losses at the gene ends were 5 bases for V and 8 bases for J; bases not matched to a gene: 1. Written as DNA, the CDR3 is TGTGCCATCAGTAGGACTAGCGATGAGCAGTTCTTC. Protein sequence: CAISRTSDEQFF.

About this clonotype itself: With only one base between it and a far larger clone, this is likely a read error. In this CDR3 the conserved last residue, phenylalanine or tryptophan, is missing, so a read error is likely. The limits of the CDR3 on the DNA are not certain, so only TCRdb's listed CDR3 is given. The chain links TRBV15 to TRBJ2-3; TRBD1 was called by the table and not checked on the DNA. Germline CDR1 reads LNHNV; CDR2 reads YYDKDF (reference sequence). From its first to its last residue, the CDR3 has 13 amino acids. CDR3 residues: CATRDTPSYEQYL.

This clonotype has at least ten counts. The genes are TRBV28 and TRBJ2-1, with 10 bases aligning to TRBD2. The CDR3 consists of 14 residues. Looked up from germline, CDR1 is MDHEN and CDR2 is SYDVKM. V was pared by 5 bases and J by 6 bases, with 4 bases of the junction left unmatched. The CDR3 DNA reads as TGTGCCAGCAGTCGAGCGGGAGGGCCCAATGAGCAGTTCTTC. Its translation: CASSRAGGPNEQFF. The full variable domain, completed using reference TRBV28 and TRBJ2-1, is DVKVTQSSRYLVKRTGEKVFLECVQDMDHENMFWYRQDPGLGLRLIYFSYDVKMKEKGDIPEGYSVSREKKERFSLILESASTNQTSMYLCASSRAGGPNEQFFGPGTRLTVL.

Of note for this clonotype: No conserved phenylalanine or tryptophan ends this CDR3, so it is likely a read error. In DNA, the CDR3 is TGTGCCAGCAGCTTAGGTATGAACACTGAAGCTTTCCTT. This encodes CASSLGMNTEAFL. This chain connects TRBV7-9 to TRBJ1-1, with D unclear. The germline gives CDR1 SEHNR, CDR2 FQNEAQ (reference sequence). CDR3 length: 13 residues. V was cut by 1 base and J by 0 bases, with 3 bases left in between.

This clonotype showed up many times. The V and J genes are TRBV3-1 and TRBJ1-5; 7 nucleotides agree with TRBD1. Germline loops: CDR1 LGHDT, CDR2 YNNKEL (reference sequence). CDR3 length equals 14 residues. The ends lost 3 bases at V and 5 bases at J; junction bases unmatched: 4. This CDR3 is CASSHSTGYQPQHF. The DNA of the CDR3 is TGTGCCAGCAGCCACTCGACAGGGTATCAGCCCCAGCATTTT. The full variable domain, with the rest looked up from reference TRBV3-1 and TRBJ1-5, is DTAVSQTPKYLVTQMGNDKSIKCEQNLGHDTMYWYKQDSKKFLKIMFSYNNKELIINETVPNRFSPKSPDKAHLNLHINSLELGDSAVYFCASSHSTGYQPQHFGDGTRLSIL.

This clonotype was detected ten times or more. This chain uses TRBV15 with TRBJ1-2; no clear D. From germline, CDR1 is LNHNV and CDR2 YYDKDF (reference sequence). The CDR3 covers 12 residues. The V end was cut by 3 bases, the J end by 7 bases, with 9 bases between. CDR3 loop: CATSRAATGYTF. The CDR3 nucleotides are TGTGCCACCAGCAGGGCTGCGACTGGCTACACCTTC.

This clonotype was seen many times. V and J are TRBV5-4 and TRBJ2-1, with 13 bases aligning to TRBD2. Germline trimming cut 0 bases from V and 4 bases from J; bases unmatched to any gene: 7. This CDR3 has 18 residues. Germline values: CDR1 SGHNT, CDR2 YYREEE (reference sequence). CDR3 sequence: CASSLGGGLAGEYNEQFF. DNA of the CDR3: TGTGCCAGCAGCTTGGGGGGAGGACTAGCGGGAGAGTACAATGAGCAGTTCTTC.

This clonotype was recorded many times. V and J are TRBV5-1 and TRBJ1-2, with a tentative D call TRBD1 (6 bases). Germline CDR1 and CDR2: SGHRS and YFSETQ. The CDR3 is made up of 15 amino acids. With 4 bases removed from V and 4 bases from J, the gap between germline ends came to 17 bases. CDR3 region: CASSQTGLSGYGYTF. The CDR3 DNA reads TGCGCCAGCAGCCAAACAGGGCTGAGCGGCTATGGCTACACCTTC.

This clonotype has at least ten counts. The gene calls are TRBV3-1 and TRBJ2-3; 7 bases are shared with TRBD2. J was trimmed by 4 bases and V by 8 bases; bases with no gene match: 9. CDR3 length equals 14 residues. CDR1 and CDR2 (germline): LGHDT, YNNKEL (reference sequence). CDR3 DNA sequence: TGTGCCAGCTCTCGCGGGAGCGTCGCAGATACGCAGTATTTT. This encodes CASSRGSVADTQYF.

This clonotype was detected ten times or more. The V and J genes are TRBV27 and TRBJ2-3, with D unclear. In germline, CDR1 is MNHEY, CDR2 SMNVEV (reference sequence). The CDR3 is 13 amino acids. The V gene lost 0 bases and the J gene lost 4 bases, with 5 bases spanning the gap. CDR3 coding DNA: TGTGCCAGCAGTTTATCTCGGGCAGATACGCAGTATTTT. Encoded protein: CASSLSRADTQYF.

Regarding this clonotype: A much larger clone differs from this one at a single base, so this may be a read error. In nucleotides, the CDR3 is TGTGCCAGCAGCTACGACGAGCGCGTTTATGGCTACACCTTC. Translation gives CASSYDERVYGYTF. The V call is TRBV2, the J call TRBJ1-2; D not resolved. V was trimmed by 6 bases and J by 5 bases, leaving 16 bases between them. CDR3 length equals 14 residues. Germline CDR1 SNHLY, CDR2 FYNNEI.

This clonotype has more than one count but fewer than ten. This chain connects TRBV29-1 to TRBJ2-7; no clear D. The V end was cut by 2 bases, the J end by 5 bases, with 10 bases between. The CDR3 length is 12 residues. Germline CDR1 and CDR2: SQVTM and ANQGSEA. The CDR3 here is CSVEPGPHEQYF. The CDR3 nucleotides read TGCAGCGTTGAACCCGGGCCGCACGAGCAGTACTTC.

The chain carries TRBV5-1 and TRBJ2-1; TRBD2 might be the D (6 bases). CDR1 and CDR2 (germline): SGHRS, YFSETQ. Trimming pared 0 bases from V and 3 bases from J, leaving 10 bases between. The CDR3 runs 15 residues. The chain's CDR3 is CASSLDGLSYNEQFF. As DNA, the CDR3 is TGCGCCAGCAGCTTGGATGGACTAAGCTACAATGAGCAGTTCTTC.

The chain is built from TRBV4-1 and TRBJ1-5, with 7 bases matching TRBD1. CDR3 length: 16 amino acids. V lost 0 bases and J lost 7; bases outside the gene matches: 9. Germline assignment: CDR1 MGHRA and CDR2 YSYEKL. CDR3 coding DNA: TGCGCCAGCAGCCAAGATCGGGAGGGGGCTTGGCAGCCCCAGCATTTT. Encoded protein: CASSQDREGAWQPQHF.

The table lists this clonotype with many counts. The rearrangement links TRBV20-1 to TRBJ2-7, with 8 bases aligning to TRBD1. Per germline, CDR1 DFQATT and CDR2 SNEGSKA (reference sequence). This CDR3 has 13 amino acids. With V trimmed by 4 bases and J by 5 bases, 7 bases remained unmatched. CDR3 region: CSATYQTGDEQYF. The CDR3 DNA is TGCAGTGCTACTTACCAGACAGGGGACGAGCAGTACTTC.

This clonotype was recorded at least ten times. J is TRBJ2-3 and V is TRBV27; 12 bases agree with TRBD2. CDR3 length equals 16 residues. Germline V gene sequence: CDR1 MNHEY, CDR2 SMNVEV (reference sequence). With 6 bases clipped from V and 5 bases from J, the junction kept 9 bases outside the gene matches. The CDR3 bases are TGTGCCAGCAGGATCCTGACTAGCGGGAGAGGAGATACGCAGTATTTT. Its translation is CASRILTSGRGDTQYF.

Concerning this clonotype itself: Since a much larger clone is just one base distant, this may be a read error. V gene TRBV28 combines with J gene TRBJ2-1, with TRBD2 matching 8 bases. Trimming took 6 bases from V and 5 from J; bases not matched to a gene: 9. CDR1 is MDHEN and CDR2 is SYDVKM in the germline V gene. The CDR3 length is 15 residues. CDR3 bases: TGTGCCAGCAGCTCTAGCGGGTGGGGTAACAATGAGCAGTTCTTC. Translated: CASSSSGWGNNEQFF.

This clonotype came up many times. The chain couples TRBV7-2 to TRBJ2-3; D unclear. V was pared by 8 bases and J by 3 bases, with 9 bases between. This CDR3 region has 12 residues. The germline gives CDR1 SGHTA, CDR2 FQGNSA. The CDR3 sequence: CASGALTDTQYF. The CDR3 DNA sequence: TGTGCCAGCGGCGCCCTGACAGATACGCAGTATTTT.

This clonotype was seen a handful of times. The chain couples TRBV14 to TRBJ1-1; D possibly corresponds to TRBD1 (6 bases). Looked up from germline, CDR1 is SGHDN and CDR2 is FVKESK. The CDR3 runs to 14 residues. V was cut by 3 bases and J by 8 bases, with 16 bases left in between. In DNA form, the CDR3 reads TGTGCCAGCAGCCAGCGTGTTTATGGGACAGAAGCTTTCTTT. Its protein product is CASSQRVYGTEAFF.

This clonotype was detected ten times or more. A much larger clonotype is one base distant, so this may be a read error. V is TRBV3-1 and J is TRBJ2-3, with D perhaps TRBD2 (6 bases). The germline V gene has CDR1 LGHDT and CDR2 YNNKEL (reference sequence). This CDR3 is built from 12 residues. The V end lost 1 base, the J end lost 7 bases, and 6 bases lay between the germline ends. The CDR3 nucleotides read TGTGCCAGCAGCCAAGGGGACTATACGCAGTATTTT. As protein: CASSQGDYTQYF.

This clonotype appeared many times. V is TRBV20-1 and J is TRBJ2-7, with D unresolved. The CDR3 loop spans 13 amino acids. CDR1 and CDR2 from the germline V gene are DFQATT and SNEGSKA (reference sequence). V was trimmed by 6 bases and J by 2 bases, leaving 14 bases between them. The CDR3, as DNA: TGCAGTGCCAAAGGCAGGACCCCCTACGAGCAGTACTTC. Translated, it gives CSAKGRTPYEQYF.